Many counts were recorded for the clone carrying this TCR beta chain. Its cognate antigen is unknown. This record comes from a study of regulatory T cells in long-lasting Graves disease. Construction of the TCR beta libraries employed iRepertoire HTBI primers in conjunction with Arm-PCR of CDR3 regions. TCRdb ran MiXCR on the multiplex PCR reads and lists one entry per CDR3 protein. The sample includes a few hundred thousand distinct CDR3 sequences, less than 20% of them seen just once. Study-wide results and caveats: TRBV28, TRBJ1-2 and TRBJ2-5 were favored in persistent disease. New patients shared fewer public clonotypes (about 1,000) than persistent patients did (more than 2,500).

Sample time point: newly diagnosed GD, antithyroid drugs for less than 3 months. Generation of the TCR library employed RNA extracted from PBMCs. Trimming removed 6 bases at V and 0 bases at J, with 14 bases between. CDR3 length equals 15 residues. These data were also reused for a study on T cells in Graves' hyperthyroidism and ophthalmopathy. That report adds: The authors deemed Graves' hyperthyroidism stable absent ophthalmopathy progression within 18 months.

The TCR comes from a woman in her twenties or thirties with Graves disease. Here the sequenced sample was peripheral blood mononuclear cells (PBMCs), taken at new diagnosis, from a patient treated with antithyroid drugs. The chain combines TRBV12-3 or TRBV12-4 with TRBJ1-1; D not resolved. The CDR3 DNA follows: TGTGCCAGCAGCCCGGACCCGCCATTGAACACTGAAGCTTTCTTT. Its translation: CASSPDPPLNTEAFF.